This T cell receptor beta chain was documented in a study of blood T cell repertoires in COVID-19. Profiled with immunoSEQ multiplex PCR; TCRdb holds only in-frame clones, not every one. This sample has approximately 200,000 clones, with around 80% found just once. Germline assignment: CDR1 LNHDA and CDR2 SQIVND (reference sequence). Trimming took 4 bases from V and 5 from J, leaving 14 bases between them. CDR3 size: 15 residues. Sequences were obtained from peripheral blood. This rearrangement joins TRBV19 to TRBJ1-4, with TRBD1 as a possible D gene (5 bases). The clonotype comes from a woman of 80 years or more with COVID-19, enrolled during active disease. The CDR3 reads CASSTRRQKNEKLFF. The DNA of the CDR3 is TGTGCCAGTAGTACACGACGACAGAAGAATGAAAAACTGTTTTTT.